This T cell receptor (beta chain) was sequenced in a study of CD8+ T cells in alopecia areata. TCR sequencing used cDNA made by reverse transcription of extracted RNA. The data were produced by immunoSEQ multiplex PCR, yet TCRdb's version contains in-frame clones alone and is incomplete. The data contain some 120,000 clones, 40% to 55% of them singletons. Germline loops: CDR1 MDHEN, CDR2 SYDVKM. The CDR3 length is 15 residues. V was pared by 4 bases and J by 4 bases, with 7 bases of the junction left unmatched. A FACSAria was used to sort CD4+ and CD8+ T cells. These cells came from PBMCs. The chain is built from TRBV28 and TRBJ2-3, with TRBD2 identical over 8 bases. The sequence derives from a human donor with alopecia areata. Sequenced sample: NKG2D-low CD8+ T cells sorted from blood. The CDR3 reads CASSSTRGGPDTQYF. CDR3 nucleotides: TGTGCCAGCAGTTCCACCCGGGGGGGCCCAGATACGCAGTATTTT.